This T cell receptor (beta chain) was identified during a study of shared clonotypes between healthy human individuals. Each cell subset's genomic DNA was divided evenly among several immunoSEQ plates. TCRdb keeps only in-frame clones here, not all; method: immunoSEQ multiplex PCR. The data show about 960,000 clones, with more than 75% seen just once and roughly 1.5% held by the top ten. Into CD45RA+ naive and CD45RA-negative memory subsets, the CD4+ cells were split. Sequencing used memory CD4+ T cells sorted from blood. The sample's subset: CD45RA-negative fraction. The sequence came from a man aged 18 to 29 in good health.

For the CDR3, the DNA is TGTGCCAGCAGCCAAGGGGGCGTGAGGGTTACTAATGAAAAACTGTTTTTT. Protein: CASSQGGVRVTNEKLFF. The chain couples TRBV11-2 to TRBJ1-4; 7 bases line up with TRBD1. This CDR3 spans 17 amino acids. J was trimmed by 2 bases and V by 5 bases; bases with no gene match: 11. CDR1 and CDR2 (germline): SGHAT, FQNNGV.